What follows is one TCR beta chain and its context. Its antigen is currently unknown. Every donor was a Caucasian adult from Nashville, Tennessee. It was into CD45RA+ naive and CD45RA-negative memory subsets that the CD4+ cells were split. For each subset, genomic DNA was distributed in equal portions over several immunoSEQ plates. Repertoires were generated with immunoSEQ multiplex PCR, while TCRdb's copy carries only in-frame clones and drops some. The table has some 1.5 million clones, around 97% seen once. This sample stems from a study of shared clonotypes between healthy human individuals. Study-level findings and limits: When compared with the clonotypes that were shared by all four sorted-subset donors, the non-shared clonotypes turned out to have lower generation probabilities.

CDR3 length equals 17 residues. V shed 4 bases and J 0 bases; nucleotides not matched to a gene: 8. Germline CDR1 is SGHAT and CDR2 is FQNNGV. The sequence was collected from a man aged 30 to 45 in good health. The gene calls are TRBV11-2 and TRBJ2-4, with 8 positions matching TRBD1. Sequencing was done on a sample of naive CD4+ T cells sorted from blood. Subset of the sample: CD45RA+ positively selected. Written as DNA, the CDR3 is TGTGCCAGCAGCTCGGTGCCAGGGGGCCTAGCCAAAAACATTCAGTACTTC. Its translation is CASSSVPGGLAKNIQYF.